This TCR beta chain was profiled in a study of blood T cell repertoires in COVID-19. Study as a whole: PBMCs, B-cell-depleted T cells, or T cells provided the cDNA or gDNA that made up the material.

Some clones are missing from TCRdb's copy, which holds only in-frame ones; the method was immunoSEQ multiplex PCR. The sample holds 310,000 or so clones, 86% seen once. There are 16 residues in the CDR3. Germline-derived CDR1 and CDR2 are SGHNT and YYREEE (reference sequence). The junction had 8 bases not matched to a gene; V was cut back by 1 base and J by 8 bases. This TCR came from a woman aged 30 to 39 who had recovered from COVID-19. What was sequenced was peripheral blood. The V call is TRBV5-4, the J call TRBJ2-1; 11 positions match TRBD2. As DNA, the CDR3 is TGTGCCAGCAGCTTGTCCGGGACTAGCGGACCCCATGAGCAGTTCTTC. As protein: CASSLSGTSGPHEQFF. Combining the CDR3 with reference TRBV5-4 and TRBJ2-1 gives the whole variable domain ETGVTQSPTHLIKTRGQQVTLRCSSQSGHNTVSWYQQALGQGPQFIFQYYREEENGRGNFPPRFSGLQFPNYSSELNVNALELDDSALYLCASSLSGTSGPHEQFFGPGTRLTVL.